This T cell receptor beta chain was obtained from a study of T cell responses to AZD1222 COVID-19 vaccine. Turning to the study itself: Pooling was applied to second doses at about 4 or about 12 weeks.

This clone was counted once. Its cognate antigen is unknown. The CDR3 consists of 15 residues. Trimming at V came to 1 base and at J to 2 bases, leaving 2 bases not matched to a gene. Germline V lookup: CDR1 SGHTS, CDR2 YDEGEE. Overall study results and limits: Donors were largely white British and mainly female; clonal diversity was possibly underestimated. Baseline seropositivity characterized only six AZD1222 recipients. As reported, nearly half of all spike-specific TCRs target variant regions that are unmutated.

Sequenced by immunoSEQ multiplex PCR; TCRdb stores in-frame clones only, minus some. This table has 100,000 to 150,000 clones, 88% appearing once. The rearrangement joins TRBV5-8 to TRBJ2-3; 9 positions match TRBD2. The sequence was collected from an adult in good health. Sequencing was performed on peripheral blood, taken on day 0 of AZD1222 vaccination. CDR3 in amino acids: CASSLQRGVTDTQYF. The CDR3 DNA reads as TGTGCCAGCAGCTTGCAGCGGGGGGTCACAGATACGCAGTATTTT.